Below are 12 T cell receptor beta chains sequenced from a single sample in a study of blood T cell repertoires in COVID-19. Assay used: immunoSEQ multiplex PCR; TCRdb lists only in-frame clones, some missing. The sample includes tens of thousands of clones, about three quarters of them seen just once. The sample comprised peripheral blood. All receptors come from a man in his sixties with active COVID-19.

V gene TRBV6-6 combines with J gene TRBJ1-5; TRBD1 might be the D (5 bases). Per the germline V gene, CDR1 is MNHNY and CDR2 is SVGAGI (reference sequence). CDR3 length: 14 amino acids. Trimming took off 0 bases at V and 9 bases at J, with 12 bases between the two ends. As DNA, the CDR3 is TGTGCCAGCAGTTACTCGTCGACAACAGGGCCCCAGCATTTT. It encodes CASSYSSTTGPQHF.

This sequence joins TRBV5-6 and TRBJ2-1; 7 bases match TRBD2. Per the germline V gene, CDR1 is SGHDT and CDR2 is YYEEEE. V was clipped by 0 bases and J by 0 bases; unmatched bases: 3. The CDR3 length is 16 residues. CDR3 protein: CASSLESGNSYNEQFF. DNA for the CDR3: TGTGCCAGCAGCTTGGAGAGCGGGAACTCCTACAATGAGCAGTTCTTC.

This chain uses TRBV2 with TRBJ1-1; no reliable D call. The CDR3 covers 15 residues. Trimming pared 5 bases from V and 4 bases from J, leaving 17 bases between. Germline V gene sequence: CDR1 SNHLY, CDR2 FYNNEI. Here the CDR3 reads CASSLKLGVATEAFF. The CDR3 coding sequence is TGTGCCAGCAGTTTGAAACTCGGGGTGGCCACTGAAGCTTTCTTT.

This CDR3 reads CASSMLGAEEQYF. CDR3 sequence (DNA): TGTGCCAGTAGTATGTTGGGGGCGGAGGAGCAGTACTTC. The rearrangement uses TRBV19 and TRBJ2-7, with D tentatively TRBD1 (6 bases). Germline loops: CDR1 LNHDA, CDR2 SQIVND (reference sequence). Between the trimmed V and J ends, which lost 3 bases and 7 bases, there was a span of 13 bases. The CDR3 consists of 13 residues. Full variable domain (outside the CDR3, taken from reference TRBV19 and TRBJ2-7): DGGITQSPKYLFRKEGQNVTLSCEQNLNHDAMYWYRQDPGQGLRLIYYSQIVNDFQKGDIAEGYSVSREKKESFPLTVTSAQKNPTAFYLCASSMLGAEEQYFGPGTRLTVT.

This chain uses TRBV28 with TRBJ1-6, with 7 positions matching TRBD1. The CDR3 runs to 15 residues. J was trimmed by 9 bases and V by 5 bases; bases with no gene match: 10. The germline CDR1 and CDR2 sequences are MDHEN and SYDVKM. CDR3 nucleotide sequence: TGTGCCAGCAGTCCTTCCGACAGGGATGCTTCACCCCTCCACTTT. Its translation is CASSPSDRDASPLHF.

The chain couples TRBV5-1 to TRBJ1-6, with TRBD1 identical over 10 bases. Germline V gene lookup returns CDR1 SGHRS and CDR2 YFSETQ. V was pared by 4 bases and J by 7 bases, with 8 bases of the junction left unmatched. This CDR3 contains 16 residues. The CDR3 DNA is TGCGCCAGCAGCGGAATGGGACAGGGGCAGAATTCACCCCTCCACTTT. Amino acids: CASSGMGQGQNSPLHF.

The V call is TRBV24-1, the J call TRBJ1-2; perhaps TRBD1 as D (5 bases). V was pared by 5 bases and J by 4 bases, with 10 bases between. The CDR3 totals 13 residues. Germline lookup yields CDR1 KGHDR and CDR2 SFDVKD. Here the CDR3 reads CATSGQGSYGYTF. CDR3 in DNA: TGTGCCACCAGTGGCCAGGGCTCCTATGGCTACACCTTC.

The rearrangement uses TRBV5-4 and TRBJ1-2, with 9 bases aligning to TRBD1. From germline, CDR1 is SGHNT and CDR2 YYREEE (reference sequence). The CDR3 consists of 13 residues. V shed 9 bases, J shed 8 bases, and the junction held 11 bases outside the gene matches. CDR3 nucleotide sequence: TGTGCCATGAAACAGGGGGCTGACAGCGGCTACACCTTC. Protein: CAMKQGADSGYTF. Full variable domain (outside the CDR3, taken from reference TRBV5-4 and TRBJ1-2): ETGVTQSPTHLIKTRGQQVTLRCSSQSGHNTVSWYQQALGQGPQFIFQYYREEENGRGNFPPRFSGLQFPNYSSELNVNALELDDSALYLCAMKQGADSGYTFGSGTRLTVV.

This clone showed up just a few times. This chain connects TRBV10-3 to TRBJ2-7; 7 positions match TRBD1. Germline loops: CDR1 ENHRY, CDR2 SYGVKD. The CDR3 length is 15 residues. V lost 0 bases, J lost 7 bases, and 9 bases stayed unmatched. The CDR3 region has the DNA TGTGCCATCAGTGAGTCGAGTACAGGGGCTCGGGAGCAGTACTTC. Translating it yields CAISESSTGAREQYF.

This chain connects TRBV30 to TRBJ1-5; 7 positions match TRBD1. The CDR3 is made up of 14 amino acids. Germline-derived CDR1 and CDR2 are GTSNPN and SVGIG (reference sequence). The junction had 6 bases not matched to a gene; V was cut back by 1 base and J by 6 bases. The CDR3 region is CAWSEGQKSQPQHF. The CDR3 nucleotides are TGTGCCTGGAGTGAGGGACAGAAAAGTCAGCCCCAGCATTTT.

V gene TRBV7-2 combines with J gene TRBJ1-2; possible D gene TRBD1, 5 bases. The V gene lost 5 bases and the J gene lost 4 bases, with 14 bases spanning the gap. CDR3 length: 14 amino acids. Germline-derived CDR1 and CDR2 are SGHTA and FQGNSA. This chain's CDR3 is CASSPQGLLYGYTF. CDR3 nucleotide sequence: TGTGCCAGCAGCCCCCAGGGTCTTCTCTATGGCTACACCTTC.

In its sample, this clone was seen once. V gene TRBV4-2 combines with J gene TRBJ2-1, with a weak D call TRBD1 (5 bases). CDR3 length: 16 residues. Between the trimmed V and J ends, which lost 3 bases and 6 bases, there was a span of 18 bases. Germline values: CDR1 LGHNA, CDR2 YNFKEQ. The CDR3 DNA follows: TGTGCCAGCAGCCATAATGGGGCCACCCCGGGCAATGAGCAGTTCTTC. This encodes CASSHNGATPGNEQFF.